This record covers a single TCR beta chain. Its specificity is unknown. Trimming took off 4 bases at V and 8 bases at J, with 19 bases between the two ends. The CDR3 is 15 residues long. CDR1 and CDR2 from the germline V gene are SGHRS and YFSETQ. Across several immunoSEQ plates, the genomic DNA of each subset was split evenly. Measured with immunoSEQ multiplex PCR; TCRdb has only the in-frame clones, and not every one. Of 2 million to 2.5 million clones listed, roughly 92% are singletons. This record belongs to a study of shared clonotypes between healthy human individuals. General study points: Larger estimated richness was generally recorded for naive subsets relative to memory subsets. Represented diversity (both genetic and exposure-history) was limited by the small number of donors.

Healthy HIV-negative adults without recent acute infections or vaccinations served as donors. The chain employs TRBV5-1 and TRBJ2-1, with TRBD2 as a possible D gene (5 bases). Sequenced material: naive CD4+ T cells from PBMCs. Documented subset: CD45RA+ positively selected. The source of this sequence is a young man in good health. Some clones in this sample may be carry-over from other donors' samples. CDR3 sequence: CASSLHGNPADEQFF. DNA for the CDR3: TGCGCCAGCAGCCTCCACGGGAACCCGGCCGATGAGCAGTTCTTC.